This T cell receptor beta chain emerged from a study of blood T cells in healthy people across ages. Study outcomes and limitations: Relative to aged donors, long-lived donors carried more naive CD4+ cells and displayed higher diversity.

The CDR3 is 16 amino acids. Germline CDR1 SGHVS, CDR2 FQNEAQ. Aged roughly 6 to 90, donors were systemically healthy Caucasians from Russia. Every donor gave 8 to 10 milliliters of peripheral blood. The authors ran a second PCR of about 6 to 11 cycles using a sample-barcoded 5' primer and a J-beta primer mix. MiXCR was run by TCRdb on the 5' RACE reads, yielding one entry per CDR3 protein. The profile shows about 800,000 distinct CDR3 sequences, more than 45% of them singletons. In regard to this clonotype: Its specificity is not known.

The rearrangement joins TRBV7-8 to TRBJ2-4; D may be TRBD1 or TRBD2 (5 bases each). The DNA matches TRBJ2-7 better at its end, which makes the J call doubtful. The clonotype comes from a man aged 25 to 40 in good health. Material for sequencing was blood. This CDR3 is CASSKAGTEIFLEQYF. CDR3 coding DNA: TGTGCCAGCAGCAAGGCCGGGACCGAGATCTTCCTCGAGCAGTACTTC.